Given below is one T cell receptor (beta chain) in context. Assay used: immunoSEQ multiplex PCR; TCRdb lists only in-frame clones, some missing. The sample shows more than 25,000 clones, more than 70% of them seen only once. This entry is derived from a study of blood T cell repertoires in COVID-19. V dropped 1 base and J dropped 9 bases, with 14 bases sitting between them. CDR3 length equals 15 residues. In germline, CDR1 is SGHNT, CDR2 YYREEE (reference sequence). The specimen sequenced was peripheral blood. This chain links TRBV5-4 with TRBJ1-6; D not resolved. This clonotype was obtained from a woman between 40 and 50 years old with active or convalescent COVID-19. For the CDR3, the DNA is TGTGCCAGCAGCTTGTCATCCCTCCTCGGTTCACCCCTCCACTTT. It translates to CASSLSSLLGSPLHF.